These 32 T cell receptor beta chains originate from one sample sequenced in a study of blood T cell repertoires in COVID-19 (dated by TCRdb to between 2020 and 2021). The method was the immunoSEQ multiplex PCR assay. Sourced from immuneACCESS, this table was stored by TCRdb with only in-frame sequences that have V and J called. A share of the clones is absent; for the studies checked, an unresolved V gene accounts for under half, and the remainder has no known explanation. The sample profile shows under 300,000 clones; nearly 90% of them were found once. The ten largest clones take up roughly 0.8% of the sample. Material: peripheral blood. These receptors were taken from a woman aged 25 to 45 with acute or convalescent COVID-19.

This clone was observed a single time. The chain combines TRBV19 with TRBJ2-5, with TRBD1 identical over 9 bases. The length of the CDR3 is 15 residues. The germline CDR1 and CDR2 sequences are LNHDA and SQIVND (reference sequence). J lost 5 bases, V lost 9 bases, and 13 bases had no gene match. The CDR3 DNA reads TGTGCCAGCCGAGCCGGGACAGGGTCGGGGGAGACCCAGTACTTC. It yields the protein CASRAGTGSGETQYF. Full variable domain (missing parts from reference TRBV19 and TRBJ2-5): DGGITQSPKYLFRKEGQNVTLSCEQNLNHDAMYWYRQDPGQGLRLIYYSQIVNDFQKGDIAEGYSVSREKKESFPLTVTSAQKNPTAFYLCASRAGTGSGETQYFGPGTRLLVL.

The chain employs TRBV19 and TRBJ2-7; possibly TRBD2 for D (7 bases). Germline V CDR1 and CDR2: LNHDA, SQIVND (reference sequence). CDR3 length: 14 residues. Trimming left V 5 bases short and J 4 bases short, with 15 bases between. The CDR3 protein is CASSSGGGRYEQYF. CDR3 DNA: TGTGCCAGTAGTTCTGGGGGCGGGAGATACGAGCAGTACTTC. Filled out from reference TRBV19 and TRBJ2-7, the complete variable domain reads DGGITQSPKYLFRKEGQNVTLSCEQNLNHDAMYWYRQDPGQGLRLIYYSQIVNDFQKGDIAEGYSVSREKKESFPLTVTSAQKNPTAFYLCASSSGGGRYEQYFGPGTRLTVT.

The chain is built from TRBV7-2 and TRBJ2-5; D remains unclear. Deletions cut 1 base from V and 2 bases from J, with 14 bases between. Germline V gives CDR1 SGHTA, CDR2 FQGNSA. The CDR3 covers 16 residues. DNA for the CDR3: TGTGCCAGCAGCTTAGTTCCGGCTAGGTGGCAAGAGACCCAGTACTTC. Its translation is CASSLVPARWQETQYF.

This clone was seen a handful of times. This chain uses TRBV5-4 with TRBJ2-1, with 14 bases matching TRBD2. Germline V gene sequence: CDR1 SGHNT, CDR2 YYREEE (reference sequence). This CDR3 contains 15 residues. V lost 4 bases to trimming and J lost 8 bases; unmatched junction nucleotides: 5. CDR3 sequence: CASSTTSGRAYEQFF. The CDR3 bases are TGTGCCAGCAGCACGACTAGCGGGAGGGCCTATGAGCAGTTCTTC.

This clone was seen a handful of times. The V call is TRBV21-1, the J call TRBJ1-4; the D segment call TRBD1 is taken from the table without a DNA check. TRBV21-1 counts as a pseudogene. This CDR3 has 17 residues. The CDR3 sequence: CASSEDRAVATNEKLFF. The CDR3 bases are TGTGCCAGCAGCGAGGACAGGGCGGTGGCAACTAATGAAAAACTGTTTTTT.

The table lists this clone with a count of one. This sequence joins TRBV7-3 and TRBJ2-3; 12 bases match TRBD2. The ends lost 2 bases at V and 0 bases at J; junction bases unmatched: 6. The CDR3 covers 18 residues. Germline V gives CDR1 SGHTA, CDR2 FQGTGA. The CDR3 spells CASSLGGGTSGSTDTQYF. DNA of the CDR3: TGTGCCAGCAGCTTAGGCGGCGGGACTAGCGGGAGCACAGATACGCAGTATTTT.

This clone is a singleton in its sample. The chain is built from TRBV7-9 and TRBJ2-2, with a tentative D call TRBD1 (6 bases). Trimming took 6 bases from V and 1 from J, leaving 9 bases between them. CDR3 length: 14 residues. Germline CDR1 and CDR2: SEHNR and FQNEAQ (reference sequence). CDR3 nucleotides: TGTGCCAGCAGTTTACAGGGGAACACCGGGGAGCTGTTTTTT. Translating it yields CASSLQGNTGELFF.

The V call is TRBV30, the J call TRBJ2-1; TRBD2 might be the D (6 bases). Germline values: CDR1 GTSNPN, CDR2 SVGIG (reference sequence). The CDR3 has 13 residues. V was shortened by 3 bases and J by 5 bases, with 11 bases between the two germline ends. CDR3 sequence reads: CAWSGSLNNEQFF. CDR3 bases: TGTGCCTGGAGCGGGAGCTTAAACAATGAGCAGTTCTTC.

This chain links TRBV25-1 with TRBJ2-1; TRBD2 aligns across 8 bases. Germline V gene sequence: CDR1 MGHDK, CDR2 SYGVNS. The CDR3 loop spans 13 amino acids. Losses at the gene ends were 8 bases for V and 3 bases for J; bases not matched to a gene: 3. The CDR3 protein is CASQRENYNEQFF. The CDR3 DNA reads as TGTGCCAGCCAGCGGGAGAACTACAATGAGCAGTTCTTC. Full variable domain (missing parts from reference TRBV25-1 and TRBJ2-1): EADIYQTPRYLVIGTGKKITLECSQTMGHDKMYWYQQDPGMELHLIHYSYGVNSTEKGDLSSESTVSRIRTEHFPLTLESARPSHTSQYLCASQRENYNEQFFGPGTRLTVL.

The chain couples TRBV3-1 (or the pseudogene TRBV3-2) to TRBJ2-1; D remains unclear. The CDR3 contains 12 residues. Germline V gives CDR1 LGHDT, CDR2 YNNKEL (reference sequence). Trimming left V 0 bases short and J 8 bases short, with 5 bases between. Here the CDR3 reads CASSQDVDEQFF. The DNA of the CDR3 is TGTGCCAGCAGCCAAGACGTCGATGAGCAGTTCTTC.

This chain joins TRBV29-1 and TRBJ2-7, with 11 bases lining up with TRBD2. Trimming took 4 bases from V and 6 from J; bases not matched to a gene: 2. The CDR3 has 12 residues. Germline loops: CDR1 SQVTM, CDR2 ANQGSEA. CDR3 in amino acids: CSVASGRCEQYF. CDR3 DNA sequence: TGCAGCGTTGCTAGCGGGAGGTGCGAGCAGTACTTC.

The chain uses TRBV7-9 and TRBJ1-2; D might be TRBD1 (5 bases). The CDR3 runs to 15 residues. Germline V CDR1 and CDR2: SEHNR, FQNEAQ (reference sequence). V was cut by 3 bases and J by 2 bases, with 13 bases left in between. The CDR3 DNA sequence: TGTGCCAGCAGCTTTTTCGACAGCTCCAACTATGGCTACACCTTC. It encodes CASSFFDSSNYGYTF.

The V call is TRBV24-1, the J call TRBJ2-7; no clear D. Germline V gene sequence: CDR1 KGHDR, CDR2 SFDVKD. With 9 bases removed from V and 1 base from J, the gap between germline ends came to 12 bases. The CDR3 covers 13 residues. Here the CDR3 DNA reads TGTGCCACCCAAGCTAGTGATTCCTACGAGCAGTACTTC. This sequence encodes CATQASDSYEQYF.

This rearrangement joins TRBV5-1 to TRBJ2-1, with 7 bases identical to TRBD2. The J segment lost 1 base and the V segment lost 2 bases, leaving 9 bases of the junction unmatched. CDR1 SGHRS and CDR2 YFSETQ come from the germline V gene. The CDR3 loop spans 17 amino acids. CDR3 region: CASSFLGLAESYNEQFF. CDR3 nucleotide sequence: TGCGCCAGCAGCTTTTTGGGTCTAGCGGAGTCCTACAATGAGCAGTTCTTC.

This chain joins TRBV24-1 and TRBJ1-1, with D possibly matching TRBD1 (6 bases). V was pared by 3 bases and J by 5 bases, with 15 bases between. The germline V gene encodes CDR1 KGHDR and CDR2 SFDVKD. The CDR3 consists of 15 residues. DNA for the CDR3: TGTGCCACCAGTGATCCGGGAGGGGGGAGGACTGAAGCTTTCTTT. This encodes CATSDPGGGRTEAFF.

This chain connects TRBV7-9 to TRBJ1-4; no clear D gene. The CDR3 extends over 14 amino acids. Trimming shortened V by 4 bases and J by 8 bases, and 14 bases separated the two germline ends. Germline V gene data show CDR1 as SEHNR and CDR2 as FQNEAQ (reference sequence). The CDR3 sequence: CASSSLRYLEKLFF. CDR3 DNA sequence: TGTGCCAGCAGCTCCCTCAGGTATTTGGAAAAACTGTTTTTT.

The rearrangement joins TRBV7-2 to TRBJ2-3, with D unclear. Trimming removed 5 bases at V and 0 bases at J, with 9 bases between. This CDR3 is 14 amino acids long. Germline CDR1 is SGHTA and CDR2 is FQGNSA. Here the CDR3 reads CASSPDSSTDTQYF. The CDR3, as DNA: TGTGCCAGCAGCCCAGACTCTAGCACAGATACGCAGTATTTT.

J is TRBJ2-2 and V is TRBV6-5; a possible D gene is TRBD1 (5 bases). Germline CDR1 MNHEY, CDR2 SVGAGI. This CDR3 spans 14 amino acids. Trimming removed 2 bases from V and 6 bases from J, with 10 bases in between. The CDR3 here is CASSYRGRAGELFF. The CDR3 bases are TGTGCCAGCAGTTACAGGGGCAGGGCCGGGGAGCTGTTTTTT.

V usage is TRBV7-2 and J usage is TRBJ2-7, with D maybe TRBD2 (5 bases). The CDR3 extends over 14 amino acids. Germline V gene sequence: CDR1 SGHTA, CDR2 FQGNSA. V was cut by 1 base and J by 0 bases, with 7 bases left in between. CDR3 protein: CASSLVALSYEQYF. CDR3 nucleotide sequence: TGTGCCAGCAGCTTAGTAGCGCTCTCCTACGAGCAGTACTTC.

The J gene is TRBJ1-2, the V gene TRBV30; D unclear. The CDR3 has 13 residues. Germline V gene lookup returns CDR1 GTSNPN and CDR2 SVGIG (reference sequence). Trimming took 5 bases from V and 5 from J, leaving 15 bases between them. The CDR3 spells CAWEAARNYGYTF. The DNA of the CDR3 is TGTGCCTGGGAGGCAGCGAGAAATTATGGCTACACCTTC. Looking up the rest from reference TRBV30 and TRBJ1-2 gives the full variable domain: SQTIHQWPATLVQPVGSPLSLECTVEGTSNPNLYWYRQAAGRGLQLLFYSVGIGQISSEVPQNLSASRPQDRQFILSSKKLLLSDSGFYLCAWEAARNYGYTFGSGTRLTVV.

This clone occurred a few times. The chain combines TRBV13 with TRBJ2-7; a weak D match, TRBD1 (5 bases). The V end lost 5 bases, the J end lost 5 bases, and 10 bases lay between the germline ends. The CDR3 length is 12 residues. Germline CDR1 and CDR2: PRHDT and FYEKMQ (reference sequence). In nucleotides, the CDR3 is TGTGCCAGCAGCGCCCAGGGCGACGAGCAGTACTTC. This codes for CASSAQGDEQYF.

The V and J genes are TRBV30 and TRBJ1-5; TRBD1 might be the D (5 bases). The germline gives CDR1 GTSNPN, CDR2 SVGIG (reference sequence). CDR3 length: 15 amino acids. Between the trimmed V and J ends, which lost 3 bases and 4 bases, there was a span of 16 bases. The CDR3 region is CAWSPLRQGNQPQHF. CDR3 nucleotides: TGTGCCTGGAGCCCCCTCCGTCAGGGTAATCAGCCCCAGCATTTT. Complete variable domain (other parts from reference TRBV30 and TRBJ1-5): SQTIHQWPATLVQPVGSPLSLECTVEGTSNPNLYWYRQAAGRGLQLLFYSVGIGQISSEVPQNLSASRPQDRQFILSSKKLLLSDSGFYLCAWSPLRQGNQPQHFGDGTRLSIL.

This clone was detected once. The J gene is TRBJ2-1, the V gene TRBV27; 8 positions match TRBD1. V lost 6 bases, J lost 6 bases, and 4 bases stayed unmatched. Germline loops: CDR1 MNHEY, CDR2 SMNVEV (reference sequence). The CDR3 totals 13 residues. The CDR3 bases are TGTGCCAGCAGCTTGGACAGGGCCAATGAGCAGTTCTTC. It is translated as CASSLDRANEQFF.

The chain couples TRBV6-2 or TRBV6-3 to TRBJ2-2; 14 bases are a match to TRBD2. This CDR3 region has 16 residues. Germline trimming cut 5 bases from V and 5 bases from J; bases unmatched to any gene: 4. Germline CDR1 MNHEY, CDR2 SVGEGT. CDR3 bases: TGTGCCAGCAGTGGGACTAGCGGGAGCGGTACCGGGGAGCTGTTTTTT. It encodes CASSGTSGSGTGELFF.

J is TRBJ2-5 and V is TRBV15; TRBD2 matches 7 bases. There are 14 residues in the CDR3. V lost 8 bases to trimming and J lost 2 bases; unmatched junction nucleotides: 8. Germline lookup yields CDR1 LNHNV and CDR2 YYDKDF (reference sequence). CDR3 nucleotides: TGTGCCACCGGGGGGGACGGGAAACAAGAGACCCAGTACTTC. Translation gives CATGGDGKQETQYF.

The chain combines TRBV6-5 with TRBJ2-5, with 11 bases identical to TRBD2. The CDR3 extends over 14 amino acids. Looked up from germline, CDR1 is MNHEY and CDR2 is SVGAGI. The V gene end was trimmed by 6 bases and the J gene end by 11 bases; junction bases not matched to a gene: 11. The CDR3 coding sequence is TGTGCCAGCAGGAGGGGACTAGCGGTCCCCAAGCAGTACTTC. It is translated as CASRRGLAVPKQYF.

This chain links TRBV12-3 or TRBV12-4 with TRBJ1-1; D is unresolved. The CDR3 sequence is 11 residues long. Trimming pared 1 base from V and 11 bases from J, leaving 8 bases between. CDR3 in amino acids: CASSLGGGAFF. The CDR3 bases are TGTGCCAGCAGTTTAGGAGGAGGGGCTTTCTTT.

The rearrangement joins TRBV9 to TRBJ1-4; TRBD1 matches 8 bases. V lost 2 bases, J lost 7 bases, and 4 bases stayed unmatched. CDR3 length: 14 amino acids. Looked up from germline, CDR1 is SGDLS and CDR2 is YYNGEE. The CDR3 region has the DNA TGTGCCAGCAGCGTGACAGGGGTTGTTGAAAAACTGTTTTTT. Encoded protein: CASSVTGVVEKLFF.

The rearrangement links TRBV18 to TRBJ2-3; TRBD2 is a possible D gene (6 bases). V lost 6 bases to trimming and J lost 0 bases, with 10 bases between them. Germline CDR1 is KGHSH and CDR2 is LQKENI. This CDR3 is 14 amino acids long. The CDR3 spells CASSRSGSTDTQYF. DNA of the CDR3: TGTGCCAGCTCTAGAAGCGGGAGCACAGATACGCAGTATTTT.

CDR3 sequence: CASSLARGPSYEQYF. The CDR3 DNA reads TGTGCCAGCAGCTTAGCCAGGGGGCCCTCCTACGAGCAGTACTTC. The V call is TRBV7-9, the J call TRBJ2-7; TRBD1 matches 8 bases. This CDR3 region has 15 residues. The germline gives CDR1 SEHNR, CDR2 FQNEAQ (reference sequence). V lost 0 bases, J lost 0 bases, and 1 base stayed unmatched.

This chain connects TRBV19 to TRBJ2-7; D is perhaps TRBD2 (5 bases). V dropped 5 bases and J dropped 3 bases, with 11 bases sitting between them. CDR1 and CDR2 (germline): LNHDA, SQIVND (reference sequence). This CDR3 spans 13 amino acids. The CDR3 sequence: CASSGGLGYEQYF. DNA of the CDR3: TGTGCCAGTAGTGGAGGCCTCGGCTACGAGCAGTACTTC.

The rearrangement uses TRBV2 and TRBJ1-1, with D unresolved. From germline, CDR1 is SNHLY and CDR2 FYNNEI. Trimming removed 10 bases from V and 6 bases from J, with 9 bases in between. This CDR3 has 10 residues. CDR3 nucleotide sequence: TGTGCCATAACGGTGGCTGAAGCTTTCTTT. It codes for CAITVAEAFF.